These 31 T cell receptor beta chains were sequenced from one sample in a study of blood T cell repertoires in COVID-19. The method was immunoSEQ multiplex PCR; TCRdb's version includes in-frame clones alone and lacks a portion of them. This sample has more than 250,000 clones, with more than 80% found just once. The sample consisted of peripheral blood. These receptor sequences come from a man aged 18 to 35 who had recovered from COVID-19.

The chain recombines TRBV3-1 (or the pseudogene TRBV3-2) with TRBJ2-7, with D possibly matching TRBD2 (7 bases). CDR3 length: 15 amino acids. Germline loops: CDR1 LGHDT, CDR2 YNNKEL (reference sequence). The V gene lost 0 bases and the J gene lost 6 bases, with 15 bases spanning the gap. CDR3 amino acids: CASSQDLGGGGEQYF. Here the CDR3 DNA reads TGTGCCAGCAGCCAAGATTTGGGGGGAGGGGGCGAGCAGTACTTC.

This chain uses TRBV12-5 with TRBJ1-1; D ambiguous. CDR3 length: 13 amino acids. Germline V CDR1 and CDR2: LGHNT, FRNRAP. Trimming cost V 1 base and J 4 bases, with 7 bases left between them. The DNA of the CDR3 is TGTGCTAGTGGTTTGGGAGGGAGCACTGAAGCTTTCTTT. Translation: CASGLGGSTEAFF.

As for this clone: In the same sample, other DNA sequences code for this CDR3. The chain couples TRBV7-3 to TRBJ2-1, with D hard to call. The CDR3 runs 11 residues. The ends were cut back, 5 bases at V and 6 bases at J, with 5 bases in the middle. The germline CDR1 and CDR2 sequences are SGHTA and FQGTGA. The CDR3 sequence is CASSPGNEQFF. The DNA of the CDR3 is TGTGCCAGCAGCCCGGGCAATGAGCAGTTCTTC.

This chain joins TRBV6-6 and TRBJ2-7; the D gene is possibly TRBD1 (6 bases). This CDR3 is 16 amino acids long. Trimming removed 6 bases at V and 1 base at J, with 19 bases between. Germline V gene data show CDR1 as MNHNY and CDR2 as SVGAGI (reference sequence). The CDR3 spells CASSPPGHLNSYEQYF. The CDR3 coding sequence is TGTGCCAGCAGCCCCCCGGGACACTTAAATTCCTACGAGCAGTACTTC.

V and J are TRBV27 and TRBJ2-7; D gene unclear. The CDR3 length is 16 residues. V was cut by 8 bases and J by 2 bases, with 22 bases left in between. Germline V gives CDR1 MNHEY, CDR2 SMNVEV (reference sequence). The CDR3 nucleotides read TGTGCCAGCGGAGTTGGGTCGTCTAAAGTTACCTACGAGCAGTACTTC. Amino acid sequence: CASGVGSSKVTYEQYF.

The chain links TRBV9 to TRBJ1-4, with D possibly TRBD1 on 5 matching bases. The ends were cut back, 4 bases at V and 6 bases at J, with 16 bases in the middle. The length of the CDR3 is 15 residues. Germline CDR1 is SGDLS and CDR2 is YYNGEE. The DNA for the CDR3 is TGTGCCAGCAGCTTCCTAGGGGAGCGGGATGAAAAACTGTTTTTT. This codes for CASSFLGERDEKLFF.

The rearrangement joins TRBV27 to TRBJ2-3; 9 bases line up with TRBD1. The CDR3 is 17 residues long. V was clipped by 5 bases and J by 3 bases; unmatched bases: 12. The germline gives CDR1 MNHEY, CDR2 SMNVEV (reference sequence). CDR3 sequence (DNA): TGTGCCAGCAGTGCATCCCACAGGGGGCGGGAGACAGATACGCAGTATTTT. Its translation is CASSASHRGRETDTQYF.

The gene calls are TRBV6-2 or TRBV6-3 and TRBJ1-5; D may be TRBD1 (5 bases). V was shortened by 6 bases and J by 3 bases, with 9 bases between the two germline ends. This CDR3 is built from 13 residues. In germline, CDR1 is MNHEY, CDR2 SVGEGT. The CDR3 protein is CASSRQHNQPQHF. The CDR3 DNA reads TGTGCCAGCAGCAGACAGCACAATCAGCCCCAGCATTTT.

CDR3 DNA: TGTGCCAGCAGTTTCCTCCCGGGACAGAATTATGGCTACACCTTC. Encoded protein: CASSFLPGQNYGYTF. The chain has TRBV7-9 and TRBJ1-2, with 7 bases identical to TRBD1. Germline V gives CDR1 SEHNR, CDR2 FQNEAQ (reference sequence). The J segment lost 5 bases and the V segment lost 6 bases, leaving 12 bases of the junction unmatched. This CDR3 has 15 residues.

V is TRBV6-2 or TRBV6-3 and J is TRBJ2-1, with 7 bases matching TRBD1. The CDR3 extends over 15 amino acids. The germline gives CDR1 MNHEY, CDR2 SVGEGT. V lost 5 bases and J lost 5; bases outside the gene matches: 9. In DNA, the CDR3 is TGTGCCAGCAGTAGAACAGGGGCCCTTAACAATGAGCAGTTCTTC. It encodes CASSRTGALNNEQFF.

The CDR3 loop reads CASSFVFTSPRSRNEQFF. The CDR3, as DNA: TGTGCCAGCAGCTTTGTATTTACTAGCCCAAGATCGAGGAATGAGCAGTTCTTC. J is TRBJ2-1 and V is TRBV7-6; weak D call: TRBD2 (6 bases). Germline CDR1 and CDR2: SGHVS and FNYEAQ. This CDR3 has 18 amino acids. With 3 bases removed from V and 7 bases from J, the gap between germline ends came to 25 bases.

J is TRBJ2-7 and V is TRBV28, with 9 nucleotides matching TRBD1. In germline, CDR1 is MDHEN, CDR2 SYDVKM. V lost 6 bases to trimming and J lost 7 bases; unmatched junction nucleotides: 13. The CDR3 is 15 amino acids. CDR3 region: CASSAAGTGSVEQYF. CDR3 DNA sequence: TGTGCCAGCAGCGCTGCCGGGACAGGGTCTGTGGAGCAGTACTTC. Full variable domain (missing parts from reference TRBV28 and TRBJ2-7): DVKVTQSSRYLVKRTGEKVFLECVQDMDHENMFWYRQDPGLGLRLIYFSYDVKMKEKGDIPEGYSVSREKKERFSLILESASTNQTSMYLCASSAAGTGSVEQYFGPGTRLTVT.

This chain links TRBV19 with TRBJ1-5, with D uncertain. Germline V gene sequence: CDR1 LNHDA, CDR2 SQIVND (reference sequence). This CDR3 contains 13 residues. V was trimmed by 8 bases and J by 2 bases, leaving 10 bases between them. The CDR3 reads CASPDGGNQPQHF. CDR3 nucleotide sequence: TGTGCCAGTCCAGACGGAGGCAATCAGCCCCAGCATTTT. The full variable domain, rest sourced from reference TRBV19 and TRBJ1-5, is DGGITQSPKYLFRKEGQNVTLSCEQNLNHDAMYWYRQDPGQGLRLIYYSQIVNDFQKGDIAEGYSVSREKKESFPLTVTSAQKNPTAFYLCASPDGGNQPQHFGDGTRLSIL.

The V call is TRBV9, the J call TRBJ2-5; 8 bases agree with TRBD2. The germline V gene has CDR1 SGDLS and CDR2 YYNGEE. Germline trimming cut 0 bases from V and 5 bases from J; bases unmatched to any gene: 6. The CDR3 loop spans 15 amino acids. This CDR3 is CASSVAGRAAETQYF. CDR3 in DNA: TGTGCCAGCAGCGTAGCCGGGAGGGCCGCGGAGACCCAGTACTTC.

This clone was seen a handful of times. This chain uses TRBV7-9 with TRBJ2-5; 11 bases fit TRBD2. V shed 1 base and J 5 bases; nucleotides not matched to a gene: 9. The germline V gene has CDR1 SEHNR and CDR2 FQNEAQ (reference sequence). The CDR3 length is 17 residues. CDR3 sequence reads: CASSLVVAGGPWETQYF. CDR3 in DNA: TGTGCCAGCAGCTTAGTCGTAGCGGGGGGGCCATGGGAGACCCAGTACTTC.

V gene TRBV6-2 or TRBV6-3 combines with J gene TRBJ1-1, with TRBD1 identical over 10 bases. V lost 3 bases, J lost 7 bases, and 8 bases stayed unmatched. In germline, CDR1 is MNHEY, CDR2 SVGEGT. The CDR3 is 15 residues long. The CDR3, as DNA: TGTGCCAGCAGTTATAAAGGGACAGGGGTCCTTGAAGCTTTCTTT. Protein sequence: CASSYKGTGVLEAFF.

The chain has TRBV30 and TRBJ2-7; D is possibly TRBD1 (5 bases). Looked up from germline, CDR1 is GTSNPN and CDR2 is SVGIG (reference sequence). CDR3 length: 11 amino acids. Deletions cut 1 base from V and 4 bases from J, with 5 bases between. The CDR3 DNA is TGTGCCTGGAGTGAGGGGTACGAGCAGTACTTC. Protein: CAWSEGYEQYF.

This chain connects TRBV27 to TRBJ1-2, with D perhaps TRBD1 (5 bases). Per germline, CDR1 MNHEY and CDR2 SMNVEV (reference sequence). V shed 8 bases and J shed 6 bases, with 13 bases lying between them. This CDR3 has 12 amino acids. The CDR3 region has the DNA TGTGCCAGCCTCGGGGGAGGCAATGGCTACACCTTC. As protein: CASLGGGNGYTF.

The chain employs TRBV7-9 and TRBJ2-5; TRBD2 agrees at 12 bases. The CDR3 spans 16 residues. Germline lookup yields CDR1 SEHNR and CDR2 FQNEAQ (reference sequence). The J segment lost 1 base and the V segment lost 5 bases, leaving 5 bases of the junction unmatched. The CDR3 nucleotides are TGTGCCAGCAGCAAACCGACTAGCGGGAGCCAAGAGACCCAGTACTTC. It codes for CASSKPTSGSQETQYF.

The chain links TRBV19 to TRBJ1-5; 7 bases are a match to TRBD1. With 5 bases clipped from V and 3 bases from J, the junction kept 7 bases outside the gene matches. This CDR3 has 15 residues. The germline CDR1 and CDR2 sequences are LNHDA and SQIVND (reference sequence). The DNA of the CDR3 is TGTGCCAGTAGTGTGGGACAGAAAGCCAATCAGCCCCAGCATTTT. It yields the protein CASSVGQKANQPQHF.

The chain links TRBV10-2 to TRBJ2-7, with 8 bases matching TRBD1. The CDR3 is made up of 17 amino acids. Germline V gene lookup returns CDR1 WSHSY and CDR2 SAAADI. After removal of 7 bases from V and 3 bases from J, the junction contained 17 bases not matched to a gene. CDR3 sequence reads: CASTPGTGHLGVYEQYF. For the CDR3, the DNA is TGCGCCAGCACTCCCGGGACAGGCCATTTGGGCGTCTACGAGCAGTACTTC.

V usage is TRBV28 and J usage is TRBJ1-5; D is unclear. The CDR3 runs to 14 residues. Germline CDR1 and CDR2: MDHEN and SYDVKM. Trimming stripped 7 bases from V and 0 bases from J, with 10 bases between. The CDR3 DNA is TGTGCCAGCACTCCCGGGTTTAGCAATCAGCCCCAGCATTTT. Translation gives CASTPGFSNQPQHF.

The chain uses TRBV9 and TRBJ2-1; TRBD2 matches 7 bases. Germline CDR1 and CDR2: SGDLS and YYNGEE. The CDR3 loop spans 15 amino acids. The V gene end was trimmed by 7 bases and the J gene end by 9 bases; junction bases not matched to a gene: 16. CDR3 sequence (DNA): TGTGCCAGCTCTTCGGTGACTAGCCCACTACGTGAGCAGTTCTTC. Protein: CASSSVTSPLREQFF. Supplemented by reference TRBV9 and TRBJ2-1, the full variable domain reads DSGVTQTPKHLITATGQRVTLRCSPRSGDLSVYWYQQSLDQGLQFLIQYYNGEERAKGNILERFSAQQFPDLHSELNLSSLELGDSALYFCASSSVTSPLREQFFGPGTRLTVL.

J is TRBJ2-3 and V is TRBV6-4, with 11 bases that match TRBD2. Per germline, CDR1 MRHNA and CDR2 SNTAGT. The CDR3 is 15 amino acids. V shed 5 bases, J shed 0 bases, and the junction held 1 base outside the gene matches. CDR3 nucleotide sequence: TGTGCCAGCAGTTTAGCGGGAGGGAGCACAGATACGCAGTATTTT. This codes for CASSLAGGSTDTQYF.

This chain connects TRBV19 to TRBJ2-1; 10 bases match TRBD2. Germline CDR1 reads LNHDA; CDR2 reads SQIVND (reference sequence). The V and J ends lost 6 bases and 2 bases, in that order; junction bases with no gene match: 4. The CDR3 is 15 amino acids. Written as DNA, the CDR3 is TGTGCCAGTAGCTCTAGCGGGAGCGCCTACAATGAGCAGTTCTTC. Protein product: CASSSSGSAYNEQFF.

Only one count was recorded for this clone. The CDR3 nucleotides are TGTGCCAGCAGTGAGTGGAGCACAGGGGAAAGAAGTTCCTACGAGCAGTACTTC. Translation: CASSEWSTGERSSYEQYF. The chain employs TRBV2 and TRBJ2-7; 7 bases line up with TRBD1. Germline CDR1 reads SNHLY; CDR2 reads FYNNEI. V trimming: 3 bases; J trimming: 1 base; junction bases outside the gene matches: 15. The CDR3 is made up of 18 amino acids.

The genes are TRBV27 and TRBJ1-3; D may be TRBD1 (6 bases). The CDR3 loop spans 15 amino acids. Germline loops: CDR1 MNHEY, CDR2 SMNVEV (reference sequence). V was pared by 5 bases and J by 1 base, with 12 bases between. The CDR3, as DNA: TGTGCCAGCAGTCCACAGGGTTGGTCTGGAAACACCATATATTTT. Translation: CASSPQGWSGNTIYF.

The chain is built from TRBV9 and TRBJ2-3, with 9 bases lining up with TRBD1. CDR3 size: 18 residues. Germline CDR1 and CDR2: SGDLS and YYNGEE. V was pared by 0 bases and J by 0 bases, with 8 bases of the junction left unmatched. The CDR3 reads CASSVVGTGITSTDTQYF. CDR3 nucleotide sequence: TGTGCCAGCAGCGTAGTTGGGACAGGGATAACTAGCACAGATACGCAGTATTTT.

This clone has only a few counts. The chain combines TRBV7-2 with TRBJ1-5; D is uncertain. Germline V gene data show CDR1 as SGHTA and CDR2 as FQGNSA. The CDR3 is made up of 15 amino acids. V was clipped by 1 base and J by 0 bases, with 7 bases between them. The CDR3 nucleotides read TGTGCCAGCAGCTTAGTTGTCTATAGCAATCAGCCCCAGCATTTT. Amino acids: CASSLVVYSNQPQHF.

The genes are TRBV5-1 and TRBJ1-3, with D possibly matching TRBD1 (6 bases). The CDR3 has 15 residues. V lost 1 base and J 4 bases, leaving 12 bases between the germline ends. CDR1 and CDR2 from the germline V gene are SGHRS and YFSETQ. In DNA, the CDR3 is TGCGCCAGCAGCTTGACAGGGCCTAGGGGAAACACCATATATTTT. Translating gives CASSLTGPRGNTIYF.

This chain connects TRBV6-5 to TRBJ1-6; perhaps TRBD1 as D (5 bases). The V and J ends lost 8 bases and 8 bases respectively, with 16 bases between them. Germline V gene lookup returns CDR1 MNHEY and CDR2 SVGAGI. The CDR3 has 14 residues. The CDR3 region is CASQDSPLDSPLHF. The CDR3 DNA follows: TGTGCCAGCCAAGACAGTCCCCTGGATTCACCCCTCCACTTT.